This T cell receptor beta chain emerged from a study of blood T cell repertoires in COVID-19. Looking at the study overall: COVID-19 samples from acute and convalescent phases originated in the United States, Italy and Spain. T cells, B-cell-depleted T cells, or PBMCs supplied cDNA or gDNA.

Per the original data handling: Estimates of nucleated cell counts were drawn from the amplification of reference gene primers. Using immunoSEQ multiplex PCR, the repertoire was profiled, and TCRdb retains in-frame clones only, with some absent. That table is the source of V, J and clone size, and D and trimming were worked out from the DNA. The table lists over 75,000 clones, roughly 84% of them singletons, with approximately 31% in the top ten. CDR1 SGHTA and CDR2 FQGNSA come from the germline V gene. Trimming took 3 bases from V and 6 from J, leaving 14 bases between them. The CDR3 runs to 15 residues.

Sequenced sample: peripheral blood. The rearrangement joins TRBV7-2 to TRBJ2-2, with a tentative D call TRBD2 (5 bases). This receptor was taken from a woman of 80 years or more with active or convalescent COVID-19. In nucleotides, the CDR3 is TGTGCCAGCAGCTTCGAGCGGCGGGTGTCCGGGGAGCTGTTTTTT. Amino acids: CASSFERRVSGELFF.